The entry below describes one T cell receptor beta chain. It was blood donors, more than 45% female and with a median age of around 58 years (range about 21-70), who served as healthy controls. The repertoire was sequenced with immunoSEQ multiplex PCR; TCRdb's copy has only in-frame clones and lacks some. The sample yields about 25,000 clones, under 75% seen once. This entry is derived from a study of somatic mutations in cytotoxic T cells in rheumatoid arthritis. Trimming removed 2 bases at V and 4 bases at J, with 3 bases between. The germline V gene encodes CDR1 MNHEY and CDR2 SMNVEV (reference sequence). There are 11 residues in the CDR3.

This sequence joins TRBV27 and TRBJ2-7; no firm D call. This TCR was sampled from a young woman in good health. The material sequenced was CD8+ T cells sorted from blood. CDR3 coding DNA: TGTGCCAGCAGTTTACTTTACGAGCAGTACGTC. Translating gives CASSLLYEQYV.